Presented here are 2 T cell receptor beta chains from one specimen sequenced in a study of control samples from healthy donors and cancer patients. Sequencing was performed with immunoSEQ multiplex PCR; in TCRdb, only in-frame clones are kept and a portion is missing. The sample yields some 70,000 clones, about 83% seen once. Sequenced: blood. All receptors come from a man aged 60 to 75 in good health.

The V call is TRBV27, the J call TRBJ2-7, with 9 bases that match TRBD2. The CDR3 sequence is 16 residues long. Losses at the gene ends were 5 bases for V and 6 bases for J; bases not matched to a gene: 14. CDR1 is MNHEY, CDR2 SMNVEV, per germline (reference sequence). The CDR3 region is CASSPTRGGRVGEQYF. CDR3 coding DNA: TGTGCCAGCAGTCCCACGAGGGGCGGGAGGGTTGGCGAGCAGTACTTC.

The rearrangement joins TRBV4-2 to TRBJ2-6; D is perhaps TRBD1 (5 bases). CDR3 length: 17 residues. Per the germline V gene, CDR1 is LGHNA and CDR2 is YNFKEQ. The V end was cut by 0 bases, the J end by 0 bases, with 9 bases between. This chain's CDR3 is CASSQDRTYSGANVLTF. CDR3 in DNA: TGTGCCAGCAGCCAAGATCGGACATACTCTGGGGCCAACGTCCTGACTTTC.